The clone carrying this T cell receptor (beta chain) was seen just once. This specimen belongs to a study of blood T cell repertoires in COVID-19. Study summary: Sources were T cells, B-cell-depleted T cells, or PBMCs; the material itself was cDNA or gDNA.

Produced via immunoSEQ multiplex PCR; TCRdb's table is partial and in-frame only. Altogether more than 200,000 clones are present, 82% being singletons, with the ten largest covering 4% to 6%. V trimming: 8 bases; J trimming: 8 bases; junction bases outside the gene matches: 7. This CDR3 has 13 residues. Germline CDR1 and CDR2: SGHRS and YFSETQ. The rearrangement joins TRBV5-1 to TRBJ2-2, with 9 bases aligning to TRBD1. This TCR came from a woman at least 80 years old with active or convalescent COVID-19. The sequenced sample consisted of peripheral blood. CDR3 sequence: CASNDRGSGELFF. CDR3 bases: TGCGCCAGTAACGACAGGGGGTCGGGGGAGCTGTTTTTT.